A single sample gave rise to the 20 T cell receptor beta chains below, sequenced in a study of identical twins. TCRdb reprocessed the 5' RACE reads via MiXCR and lists one record per CDR3 protein. This table holds approximately 1.8 million distinct CDR3 sequences, under 35% found once. The sample was cord blood. These receptors were collected from a newborn girl in good health.

The rearrangement joins TRBV3-1 to TRBJ1-4; D not resolved. The V end lost 4 bases, the J end lost 8 bases, and 17 bases lay between the germline ends. Germline values: CDR1 LGHDT, CDR2 YNNKEL (reference sequence). The CDR3 consists of 15 residues. As DNA, the CDR3 is TGTGCCAGCAGCCTTGGAGGGTCCGGACGAGAAAAACTGTTTTTT. The encoded protein is CASSLGGSGREKLFF.

V is TRBV7-8 and J is TRBJ2-3; D possibly corresponds to TRBD2 (5 bases). Trimming took off 3 bases at V and 0 bases at J, with 13 bases between the two ends. CDR1 and CDR2 from the germline V gene are SGHVS and FQNEAQ. The CDR3 runs to 16 residues. The CDR3 nucleotides read TGTGCCAGCAGCTTCGGTTGGCGGGCTAGCACAGATACGCAGTATTTT. Its translation is CASSFGWRASTDTQYF.

This clonotype has only a few counts. The rearrangement joins TRBV6-6 to TRBJ2-7, with TRBD2 identical over 13 bases. From germline, CDR1 is MNHNY and CDR2 SVGAGI (reference sequence). The CDR3 runs 15 residues. With V trimmed by 2 bases and J by 3 bases, 1 base remained unmatched. CDR3 nucleotides: TGTGCCAGCAGTTACGGGACTAGCGGGGTCTACGAGCAGTACTTC. Protein product: CASSYGTSGVYEQYF.

This clonotype was counted a few times. J is TRBJ2-3 and V is TRBV5-4, with D uncertain. The CDR3 runs to 15 residues. Trimming pared 2 bases from V and 1 base from J, leaving 11 bases between. Germline V CDR1 and CDR2: SGHNT, YYREEE (reference sequence). The CDR3, as DNA: TGTGCCAGCAGCTTCAGAGAAACAGGCACAGATACGCAGTATTTT. It specifies CASSFRETGTDTQYF.

This clonotype has just a few counts. The CDR3 DNA reads as TGCAGTGCTGCTCACACAAGACCCCCCTACGAGCAGTACTTC. It is translated as CSAAHTRPPYEQYF. The chain couples TRBV20-1 to TRBJ2-7, with D uncertain. The CDR3 extends over 14 amino acids. V lost 5 bases, J lost 2 bases, and 16 bases lay in between. Germline V gene lookup returns CDR1 DFQATT and CDR2 SNEGSKA (reference sequence).

A few counts support this clonotype. The rearrangement links TRBV6-1 to TRBJ2-1; 10 nucleotides line up with TRBD2. The CDR3 has 16 residues. With 3 bases clipped from V and 4 bases from J, the junction kept 6 bases outside the gene matches. CDR1 and CDR2 (germline): MNHNS, SASEGT. CDR3 DNA sequence: TGTGCCAGCAGTGACCCTAGCGGGAGAGGGTACAATGAGCAGTTCTTC. Protein: CASSDPSGRGYNEQFF.

This clonotype was seen at least ten times. This chain joins TRBV27 and TRBJ2-7, with D perhaps TRBD1 (5 bases). Germline CDR1 and CDR2: MNHEY and SMNVEV (reference sequence). The ends were cut back, 8 bases at V and 6 bases at J, with 11 bases in the middle. There are 11 residues in the CDR3. The CDR3 spells CASGSGIEQYF. The CDR3 DNA reads TGTGCCAGCGGGTCAGGGATCGAGCAGTACTTC.

The chain employs TRBV14 and TRBJ2-7; 10 positions match TRBD2. Germline V CDR1 and CDR2: SGHDN, FVKESK. The CDR3 extends over 16 amino acids. The junction had 8 bases not matched to a gene; V was cut back by 4 bases and J by 2 bases. CDR3 sequence: CASSPMIAGGAYEQYF. The CDR3 bases are TGTGCCAGCAGCCCGATGATAGCGGGGGGCGCCTACGAGCAGTACTTC.

CDR3 DNA: TGCAGTGCTAGGCCGGGCCCAGTCTACAATGAGCAGTACTTC. Encoded protein: CSARPGPVYNEQYF. The chain carries TRBV20-1 and TRBJ2-5; D remains ambiguous. Trimming cost V 3 bases and J 11 bases, with 22 bases left between them. The CDR3 has 14 residues. Germline V gene sequence: CDR1 DFQATT, CDR2 SNEGSKA (reference sequence).

This clonotype was counted at least ten times. This rearrangement joins TRBV14 to TRBJ2-4; D may be TRBD1 (6 bases). This CDR3 comprises 16 residues. Germline CDR1 SGHDN, CDR2 FVKESK. Between the trimmed V and J ends, which lost 4 bases and 0 bases, there was a span of 13 bases. The DNA for the CDR3 is TGTGCCAGCAGCCTTTCGGGACACCGAGCCAAAAACATTCAGTACTTC. Protein sequence: CASSLSGHRAKNIQYF.

This sequence joins TRBV5-1 and TRBJ2-1; D might be TRBD2 (6 bases). The germline V and J ends were trimmed by 5 bases and 10 bases, with 13 bases remaining between them. The CDR3 is 12 residues long. The germline CDR1 and CDR2 sequences are SGHRS and YFSETQ. The CDR3 reads CASRDRREEQFF. For the CDR3, the DNA is TGCGCCAGCAGAGACCGACGGGAGGAGCAGTTCTTC.

About this clonotype itself: With a much larger clone just one base away, this may be a read error. The gene calls are TRBV7-2 and TRBJ2-4, with 13 bases identical to TRBD2. The J segment lost 0 bases and the V segment lost 3 bases, leaving 8 bases of the junction unmatched. Germline CDR1 SGHTA, CDR2 FQGNSA. The CDR3 sequence is 19 residues long. The CDR3 is CASSFQGLAGSKAKNIQYF. For the CDR3, the DNA is TGTGCCAGCAGCTTTCAGGGACTAGCGGGGTCTAAAGCCAAAAACATTCAGTACTTC.

The chain uses TRBV6-5 and TRBJ2-1; 14 bases match TRBD2. The end of the DNA fits TRBJ2-7 better, so the J call may be wrong. Germline lookup yields CDR1 MNHEY and CDR2 SVGAGI. The CDR3 totals 19 residues. The CDR3 DNA sequence: TGTGCCAGCAGTTACCTGGGACTAGCGGGGGCGATCTCCTACAATGAGCAGTACTTC. Its protein is CASSYLGLAGAISYNEQYF.

The chain recombines TRBV10-3 with TRBJ2-5; D remains unclear. TRBJ2-7 explains the end of the DNA better; the J call may be wrong. Germline loops: CDR1 ENHRY, CDR2 SYGVKD. This CDR3 is built from 11 residues. The CDR3 DNA reads as TGTGCCATCAATTCAGGCTACGAGCAGTACTTC. Its translation: CAINSGYEQYF.

The chain joins TRBV7-6 to TRBJ2-5, with a tentative D call TRBD2 (5 bases). Germline V gene sequence: CDR1 SGHVS, CDR2 FNYEAQ. The CDR3 spans 14 residues. V was clipped by 4 bases and J by 11 bases, with 20 bases between them. The CDR3 nucleotides read TGTGCCAGCAGCTCCTCCTTCCTTTATGGGGAGCAGTACTTC. This gives the protein CASSSSFLYGEQYF.

The table lists this clonotype with a few counts. The chain couples TRBV28 to TRBJ2-3, with 9 nucleotides matching TRBD2. V lost 4 bases to trimming and J lost 0 bases; unmatched junction nucleotides: 14. The CDR3 length is 19 residues. CDR1 is MDHEN and CDR2 is SYDVKM in the germline V gene. CDR3 in amino acids: CASSSPELAGLPSTDTQYF. CDR3 DNA sequence: TGTGCCAGCAGTTCCCCAGAACTAGCGGGCCTTCCTAGCACAGATACGCAGTATTTT.

This clonotype showed up many times. The chain recombines TRBV27 with TRBJ1-2; weak D call: TRBD1 (5 bases). This CDR3 is built from 17 residues. V dropped 5 bases and J dropped 0 bases, with 19 bases sitting between them. CDR1 and CDR2 (germline): MNHEY, SMNVEV (reference sequence). CDR3 nucleotides: TGTGCCAGCAGTCCTGCTGTAGGGGCGGCAGCTAACTATGGCTACACCTTC. The encoded protein is CASSPAVGAAANYGYTF.

This clonotype has a handful of counts. The rearrangement uses TRBV5-8 and TRBJ1-5; D is unresolved. Germline V lookup: CDR1 SGHTS, CDR2 YDEGEE. The CDR3 has 14 amino acids. V lost 2 bases and J lost 2, with 8 bases in between. The CDR3 DNA follows: TGTGCCAGCAGCTTCTGGGCTGGCAATCAGCCCCAGCATTTT. Its translation: CASSFWAGNQPQHF. The variable domain in full, completed from reference TRBV5-8 and TRBJ1-5, reads EAGVTQSPTHLIKTRGQQATLRCSPISGHTSVYWYQQALGLGLQFLLWYDEGEERNRGNFPPRFSGRQFPNYSSELNVNALELEDSALYLCASSFWAGNQPQHFGDGTRLSIL.

The chain uses TRBV6-6 and TRBJ2-3, with 12 bases that match TRBD2. Trimming cost V 2 bases and J 2 bases; bases outside gene matches: 5. The germline CDR1 and CDR2 sequences are MNHNY and SVGAGI (reference sequence). CDR3 length: 17 amino acids. CDR3 sequence reads: CASSYTSGRTNTDTQYF. DNA for the CDR3: TGTGCCAGCAGTTACACTAGCGGGAGGACTAACACAGATACGCAGTATTTT.

The chain couples TRBV6-5 to TRBJ2-7, with TRBD1 matching over 10 bases. Germline CDR1 reads MNHEY; CDR2 reads SVGAGI. The ends lost 0 bases at V and 2 bases at J; junction bases unmatched: 10. The CDR3 totals 18 residues. The CDR3 region has the DNA TGTGCCAGCAGTTACTCTTGGAACCGGGACAGGGGTACCTACGAGCAGTACTTC. The encoded protein is CASSYSWNRDRGTYEQYF.